This T cell receptor (beta chain) was sequenced for a study of blood T cell repertoires in COVID-19. Across the whole study: Some COVID-19 samples were acute and others convalescent; all came from the United States, Italy and Spain.

As handled by the study authors: Amplification of reference gene primers was used by the study to estimate nucleated cell counts. Assay: immunoSEQ multiplex PCR; the TCRdb copy retains only in-frame clones and omits some. V and J calls and clone size are given by that table; D and trimming were obtained from the DNA. The profile shows approximately 270,000 clones, 75% to 90% of them singletons. J lost 8 bases, V lost 4 bases, and 4 bases had no gene match. Looked up from germline, CDR1 is SGHDN and CDR2 is FVKESK. The CDR3 has 13 amino acids. The chain uses TRBV14 and TRBJ2-1; 8 bases agree with TRBD1. This clonotype was sampled from a woman in her 70s with acute or convalescent COVID-19. What was sequenced was peripheral blood. CDR3 nucleotide sequence: TGTGCCAGCAGCCCCGCAGGGGGCTATGAGCAGTTCTTC. Its translation is CASSPAGGYEQFF. Filled out from reference TRBV14 and TRBJ2-1, the complete variable domain reads EAGVTQFPSHSVIEKGQTVTLRCDPISGHDNLYWYRRVMGKEIKFLLHFVKESKQDESGMPNNRFLAERTGGTYSTLKVQPAELEDSGVYFCASSPAGGYEQFFGPGTRLTVL.